The clone carrying this TCR beta chain was found a few times. Antigen specificity is unknown. This sample is part of a study of regulatory dendritic cells for organ transplantation. Findings and limits, study-wide: Memory CD8+ T cells were the most oligoclonal; naive cells were highly diverse. Mature dendritic cells appeared to drive more memory CD8+ clonal expansion than regulatory ones.

Memory T cells were CD45RO+, naive were CD45RA+, sorted by FACS. Only in-frame clones appear in the TCRdb table, and some are missing; sequencing was by immunoSEQ multiplex PCR. The table lists just under 30,000 clones, over 60% of them singletons, with 2% to 2.5% in the top ten. Trimming left V 3 bases short and J 3 bases short, with 10 bases between. Germline V gene sequence: CDR1 GTSNPN, CDR2 SVGIG (reference sequence). The CDR3 contains 13 residues. V usage is TRBV30 and J usage is TRBJ2-3, with D perhaps assigned TRBD1 or TRBD2 (5 bases each). Sequenced: memory CD4+ T cells from blood. As for subset: CD45RO+ memory T cells. The clonotype was recovered from a human donor in good health. The CDR3 sequence is CAWRFGATDTQYF. The CDR3 region has the DNA TGTGCCTGGAGATTCGGGGCGACAGATACGCAGTATTTT. Complete variable domain (other parts from reference TRBV30 and TRBJ2-3): SQTIHQWPATLVQPVGSPLSLECTVEGTSNPNLYWYRQAAGRGLQLLFYSVGIGQISSEVPQNLSASRPQDRQFILSSKKLLLSDSGFYLCAWRFGATDTQYFGPGTRLTVL.